The 13 T cell receptor beta chains given below trace back to one sample, sequenced in a study of blood T cell repertoires in COVID-19. Measured with immunoSEQ multiplex PCR; TCRdb has only the in-frame clones, and not every one. The sample holds about 320,000 clones, roughly 85% seen once. Specimen: PBMCs or T cells enriched from blood (not recorded which). These receptors all stem from a woman aged 25 to 39 who had recovered from COVID-19.

The V gene is TRBV10-3, the J gene TRBJ2-4; 9 positions agree with TRBD2. Losses at the gene ends were 0 bases for V and 0 bases for J; bases not matched to a gene: 9. The CDR3 is 19 residues long. The germline gives CDR1 ENHRY, CDR2 SYGVKD. This CDR3 is CAISESRSGGQLAKNIQYF. Here the CDR3 DNA reads TGTGCCATCAGTGAGTCGAGGAGCGGGGGGCAACTAGCCAAAAACATTCAGTACTTC.

The DNA of the CDR3 is TGCGCCAGCAGCCAAGATCTTAATAGCGGGGGCCGTCGCGGGGCAGATACGCAGTATTTT. This sequence encodes CASSQDLNSGGRRGADTQYF. The rearrangement links TRBV4-1 to TRBJ2-3, with 9 bases aligning to TRBD2. Germline V lookup: CDR1 MGHRA, CDR2 YSYEKL. CDR3 length equals 20 residues. V lost 0 bases, J lost 4 bases, and 17 bases stayed unmatched.

This clone was detected once. The chain joins TRBV10-3 to TRBJ2-2, with 7 nucleotides matching TRBD1. The length of the CDR3 is 13 residues. V was pared by 10 bases and J by 6 bases, with 8 bases of the junction left unmatched. Germline V gives CDR1 ENHRY, CDR2 SYGVKD. The CDR3 nucleotides read TGTGCCAATCGACAGGGTAGTGCCGGGGAGCTGTTTTTT. It yields the protein CANRQGSAGELFF.

The V and J genes are TRBV11-2 and TRBJ2-2; D remains ambiguous. Trimming cost V 1 base and J 6 bases, with 6 bases left between them. The CDR3 is 13 residues long. CDR1 is SGHAT, CDR2 FQNNGV, per germline. For the CDR3, the DNA is TGTGCCAGCAGCTTAGGTAGTGCCGGGGAGCTGTTTTTT. Its protein product is CASSLGSAGELFF.

The chain uses TRBV27 and TRBJ2-1; maybe TRBD1 (6 bases). Germline V CDR1 and CDR2: MNHEY, SMNVEV (reference sequence). There are 18 residues in the CDR3. Trimming pared 2 bases from V and 2 bases from J, leaving 19 bases between. The CDR3 sequence is CASSLPTPNRVPYNEQFF. DNA of the CDR3: TGTGCCAGCAGTTTACCAACCCCCAACAGGGTCCCCTACAATGAGCAGTTCTTC.

The chain is built from TRBV19 and TRBJ1-4, with D possibly TRBD1 on 5 matching bases. Trimming took off 9 bases at V and 3 bases at J, with 14 bases between the two ends. From germline, CDR1 is LNHDA and CDR2 SQIVND (reference sequence). This CDR3 has 14 residues. The CDR3: CARAPPRANEKLFF. CDR3 DNA sequence: TGTGCCAGAGCCCCCCCCAGGGCTAATGAAAAACTGTTTTTT.

The chain couples TRBV18 to TRBJ1-3; 9 bases are shared with TRBD1. Germline V gives CDR1 KGHSH, CDR2 LQKENI. V shed 4 bases and J 0 bases; nucleotides not matched to a gene: 4. This CDR3 has 16 residues. Here the CDR3 DNA reads TGTGCCAGCTCACTGGGACAGGGAAACTCTGGAAACACCATATATTTT. Encoded protein: CASSLGQGNSGNTIYF.

The chain links TRBV3-1 (or the pseudogene TRBV3-2) to TRBJ2-5; the D gene is possibly TRBD2 (6 bases). The germline V and J ends were trimmed by 2 bases and 5 bases, with 12 bases remaining between them. CDR3 length: 14 amino acids. Per germline, CDR1 LGHDT and CDR2 YNNKEL (reference sequence). The CDR3 DNA follows: TGTGCCAGCAGCCAACGGAGCGGGCCCGAGACCCAGTACTTC. It encodes CASSQRSGPETQYF.

The chain employs TRBV18 and TRBJ1-2, with TRBD1 as a possible D gene (5 bases). This CDR3 region has 15 residues. Germline V gene sequence: CDR1 KGHSH, CDR2 LQKENI. V was pared by 3 bases and J by 1 base, with 12 bases between. CDR3 sequence reads: CASSPRDFHNYGYTF. As DNA, the CDR3 is TGTGCCAGCTCACCCCGGGACTTCCATAACTATGGCTACACCTTC.

V and J are TRBV9 and TRBJ1-3; 8 nucleotides align to TRBD1. CDR3 length: 13 residues. Germline V gene data show CDR1 as SGDLS and CDR2 as YYNGEE. Trimming took 7 bases from V and 0 from J; bases not matched to a gene: 0. The CDR3 DNA is TGTGCCAGCGGGACAGGCTCTGGAAACACCATATATTTT. Translating it yields CASGTGSGNTIYF.

Points on this clone: Different DNA sequences within this sample yield the same CDR3. This chain joins TRBV5-6 and TRBJ1-1, with D unclear. Trimming took 0 bases from V and 2 from J, leaving 5 bases between them. The germline V gene has CDR1 SGHDT and CDR2 YYEEEE. The CDR3 totals 13 residues. The CDR3, as DNA: TGTGCCAGCAGCTTGGACAGAAACACTGAAGCTTTCTTT. Its protein is CASSLDRNTEAFF.

This clone was detected only once. The chain combines TRBV7-2 with TRBJ1-2; D gene unclear. Trimming shortened V by 1 base and J by 4 bases, and 10 bases separated the two germline ends. The CDR3 runs 14 residues. Germline lookup yields CDR1 SGHTA and CDR2 FQGNSA. CDR3 coding DNA: TGTGCCAGCAGCTTAGATGGAGAATCCTATGGCTACACCTTC. This gives the protein CASSLDGESYGYTF.

The chain couples TRBV5-6 to TRBJ1-6; D possibly corresponds to TRBD1 (6 bases). The CDR3 consists of 17 residues. Trimming left V 0 bases short and J 0 bases short, with 10 bases between. Germline-derived CDR1 and CDR2 are SGHDT and YYEEEE. In nucleotides, the CDR3 is TGTGCCAGCAGCTTGGGACAGGTTTTCTCCTATAATTCACCCCTCCACTTT. Translated, it gives CASSLGQVFSYNSPLHF.